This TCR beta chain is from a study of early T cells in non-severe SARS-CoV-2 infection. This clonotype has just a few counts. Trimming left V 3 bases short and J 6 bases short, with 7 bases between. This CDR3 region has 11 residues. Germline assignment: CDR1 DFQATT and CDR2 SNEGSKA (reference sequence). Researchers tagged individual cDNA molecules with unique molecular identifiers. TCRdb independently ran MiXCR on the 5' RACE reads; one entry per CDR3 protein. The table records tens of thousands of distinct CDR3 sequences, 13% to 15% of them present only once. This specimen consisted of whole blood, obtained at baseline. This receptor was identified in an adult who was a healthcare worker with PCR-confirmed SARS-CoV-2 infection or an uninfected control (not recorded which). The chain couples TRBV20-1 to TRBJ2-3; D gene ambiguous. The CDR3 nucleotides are TGCAGTGCTAGTGAGTGGGATACGCAGTATTTT. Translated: CSASEWDTQYF.